This T cell receptor beta chain was recovered during a study of shared clonotypes between healthy human individuals (dated by TCRdb to about 2020). Background for the entire study: Three men and a couple of women, aged 18 to 49 years, made up the cohort. Leukapheresis yielded between about 0.85 and 10 billion PBMCs per donor. Different laboratories and diverse techniques were used to prepare libraries and sequence TCR repertoires, to increase sequencing depth and limit assay-specific biases. The study deeply sequenced blood TCR repertoires of five healthy adults to estimate repertoire size and the extent of clonotype sharing between individuals. Study-level results and caveats: The small number of donors limited the genetic and exposure-history diversity represented. Sampling was restricted to blood, and TCR repertoires in tissue are likely to differ from TCR repertoires in blood. Based on pairwise subsampling, the degree of clonotype sharing among donors was expected to be affected by sequencing depth.

On this clone itself: No cognate antigen has been identified for it. Per-base qualities were not stored, and no clone one base away is much larger.

V is reduced by 5 bases and J by 3 bases, leaving a spacing of 8 bases between them. According to the germline V gene (reference sequence), CDR1 reads MNHEY and CDR2 reads SMNVEV. From cysteine to phenylalanine, the CDR3 is 12 amino acids long. This entry keeps only the CDR3 DNA: 36 bases, framed from base 1. TCR CDR3 regions were amplified from genomic DNA by multiplex PCR using the deep immunoSEQ assay. Extracted genomic DNA from each cell subset was distributed evenly across all wells of several immunoSEQ 96-well plates, and each plate was treated as a replicate. For unsorted PBMC, around 330 ng genomic DNA, equal to 25,000 to 35,000 T cell genomes, was loaded into each replicate PCR. Genomic DNA from unsorted PBMC was sequenced over ten immunoSEQ deep assay plates. Purified libraries were measured with a Qubit 3.0 fluorometer, size-checked on a Bioanalyzer 2100, and measured again with the KAPA Library Quantification kit. Every immunoSEQ 96-well plate was sequenced on a separate single-read 150-cycle Illumina NextSeq 550 flow cell. Regarding the original processing steps: The immunoSEQ output contained only junctional sequences without quality scores, so filtering could not match that applied to full-length reads. Sequences were annotated with PyIR, a Python wrapper for IgBLAST v1.9, and V/J genes and CDR3 were assigned using IMGT germline references. Any read was removed if the V/J assignment was weak (E-value above 1e-6), the CDR3 was missing, or the read contained stop codons, out-of-frame junctions, or ambiguous translated residues. V3J clonotypes were defined as sequences sharing an identical inferred V gene, J gene, and CDR3 amino acid sequence. The percentage overlap between two repertoires was calculated by dividing the number of shared unique clonotypes by the size of the smaller repertoire. RTK rarefaction, the Chao1 estimator, and Recon v2.1 estimates of unobserved clonotypes were used to assess repertoire richness. What TCRdb holds here is the immuneACCESS table cut down to in-frame rearrangements. Part of the clones is not present; checked against another copy, under half of the missing clones reflect an unresolved V gene, and the others are unexplained. V, J and clone size were drawn from that table, and D and trimming were deduced from the DNA. This sample lists around 480,000 clones; almost 80% were detected once. The ten biggest clones cover under 15% of the sample.

Donors were healthy HIV-negative adults with no recently reported acute infections or vaccinations. All donors were Caucasian adults living in Nashville, Tennessee, USA. In the unsorted samples, approximately 82 million PBMCs were counted, and genomic DNA was extracted using the QIAamp DNA Blood Mini kit. Blood was collected by leukapheresis, and PBMCs were isolated by Ficoll-Histopaque density gradient centrifugation and then cryopreserved in liquid nitrogen vapor phase. The sample comprised PBMCs. The chain uses TRBV27 and TRBJ2-7; the D gene is not confidently resolved. The sequence came from a middle-aged woman in good health. Some clones in this sample may be carry-over from other donors' samples. The encoded CDR3 is CASSPTGYEQYF. In nucleotide form, the sequence is TGTGCCAGCAGTCCTACTGGCTACGAGCAGTACTTC.